This is a list of T cell receptor beta chains from one sample in a study of cytomegalovirus exposure and HLA in healthy donors. Sequenced by immunoSEQ multiplex PCR; TCRdb stores in-frame clones only, minus some. The repertoire holds under 150,000 clones, 82% seen once, with around 2.5% in the top ten. Sequencing was performed on PBMCs. The receptor set was obtained from a woman aged 18-29 years in good health and CMV-seronegative. Each CDR3 is given with its conserved first and last residue. Fields, in order: V gene, clone size, J gene, CDR3 protein. Size tells how often a clone was seen (once, few, many) or the class of an expanded clone, and some rows leave it out.

>TRBV6-5|NA|TRBJ1-2
CASTPDRGLGGYTF
>TRBV2|few|TRBJ1-1
CASSETLVTYTEAFF
>TRBV7-9|NA|TRBJ1-2
CASSSYSRGVHGYTF
>TRBV13|NA|TRBJ2-2
CASSLDSSNTGELFF
>TRBV10-1|NA|TRBJ2-7
CAPNPLRGSYEQYF
>TRBV6-1|NA|TRBJ1-2
CASRLWGVRGYTF
>TRBV6-5|NA|TRBJ1-5
CASSLDSYSNQPQHF
>TRBV28|NA|TRBJ1-2
CASSERATGRYGYTF
>TRBV18|NA|TRBJ2-1
CASSPRIDRDNEQFF
>TRBV28|NA|TRBJ2-7
CASSPIQGPYEQYF
>TRBV7-7|NA|TRBJ2-2
CASTLGLAGGGELFF
>TRBV7-8|NA|TRBJ2-3
CASSLGPSGSSTDTQYF
>TRBV5-8|NA|TRBJ1-1
CASIWRNTEAFF
>TRBV30|NA|TRBJ1-2
CAWDYRALDYGYTF
>TRBV7-2|NA|TRBJ2-1
CASSIKTGGEQFF
>TRBV5-4|NA|TRBJ2-5
CASSLAGTGGETQYF
>TRBV28|NA|TRBJ1-1
CASSLPLRDTEAFF
>TRBV4-1|NA|TRBJ1-5
CASSQDNLGTGNQPQHF
>TRBV19|once|TRBJ1-1
CASSIAGGRTEAFF
>TRBV7-8|NA|TRBJ2-2
CASSVSGSHTGELFF
>TRBV28|NA|TRBJ2-7
CASSLWAGRGPYEQYF
>TRBV5-1|NA|TRBJ2-2
CASSLPLAEYRVNTGELFF
>TRBV29-1|NA|TRBJ1-4
CSGGHNEKLFF
>TRBV5-1|NA|TRBJ2-2
CASSLQGGRTGELFF
>TRBV11-1|NA|TRBJ2-7
CASSSGLAGEQYF
>TRBV6-1|NA|TRBJ2-5
CASSRDYQETQYF
>TRBV7-9|few|TRBJ2-6
CASTRQVSSGANVLTF
>TRBV5-6|once|TRBJ1-1
CASSFVQGDTEAFF
>TRBV11-3|NA|TRBJ2-1
CASSSTGTSGTNEQFF
>TRBV28|NA|TRBJ2-5
CASSLIAAGQETQYF
>TRBV5-1|NA|TRBJ2-5
CASSSDRGLPVETQYF
>TRBV19|NA|TRBJ2-6
CASSMLTGDVLTF
>TRBV9|NA|TRBJ2-6
CASSHDSNSGANVLTF
>TRBV5-1|NA|TRBJ2-1
CASSSNRGSYNEQFF
>TRBV18|NA|TRBJ2-1
CASSRERERFNEQFF
>TRBV25-1|few|TRBJ2-2
CASSGLAGGTNTGELFF
>TRBV7-9|NA|TRBJ1-5
CASSLGQGLNQPQHF
>TRBV28|NA|TRBJ1-5
CASRNRGRQPQHF